Listed below are T cell receptor beta chains from one sample, sequenced in a study of T-cell memory formation after mild COVID-19. TCRdb recomputed calls from the 5' RACE reads with MiXCR, one row per CDR3 protein. The data contain fewer than 400,000 distinct CDR3 sequences, approximately 13% of them singletons. Sequenced: PBMCs or a T cell subset sorted from them (not recorded which). The receptors originated from a man aged 18 to 30 who had mild COVID-19 (a few samples of this study predate the infection). Cell type and time point are not known. The CDR3 runs from the conserved cysteine through the conserved F or W. The D gene is left open where the match is weak. Only some rows state a clone size, as once, few, many or a class for expanded clones.

D,length,size,J,V,DNA,CDR3
NA,15,NA,TRBJ2-7,TRBV5-6,TGTGCCAGCAGCGCCGGGACAATTGCGGCCTACGAGCAGTACTTC,CASSAGTIAAYEQYF
NA,15,few,TRBJ1-3,TRBV7-8,TGTGCCAGCAGCTTAGTGGACCGGTCGAGGAACACCATATATTTT,CASSLVDRSRNTIYF
TRBD1,15,NA,TRBJ2-7,TRBV5-5,TGTGCCAGCAGCCCCGTGGGACAGGGGACCTACGAGCAGTACTTC,CASSPVGQGTYEQYF
NA,15,NA,TRBJ2-3,TRBV5-1,TGCGCCAGCAGCTTGGTGGGTAACGGGGCAGATACGCAGTATTTT,CASSLVGNGADTQYF
NA,11,NA,TRBJ2-1,TRBV28,TGTGCCAGCACCGCTCCCAGAGAGCAGTTCTTC,CASTAPREQFF
TRBD1,16,NA,TRBJ2-3,TRBV11-2,TGTGCCAGCAGCTTATTGATGGGACAGGCTACAGATACGCAGTATTTT,CASSLLMGQATDTQYF
NA,15,NA,TRBJ2-4,TRBV5-6,TGTGCCAGCAGCATGGGCGGGGCGGGCAAAAACATTCAGTACTTC,CASSMGGAGKNIQYF
NA,11,many,TRBJ2-1,TRBV3-1,TGTGCCAGCAGGGCAGGGCATGAGCAGTTCTTC,CASRAGHEQFF
NA,14,NA,TRBJ2-2,TRBV24-1,TGTGCCACCAGTGATTCCAGCAACACCGGGGAGCTGATTTTT,CATSDSSNTGELIF
TRBD2,14,NA,TRBJ2-1,TRBV3-1,TGTGCCAGCTCCCTAGGGCGGGGGGCCCCCGAGCAGTTCTTC,CASSLGRGAPEQFF
TRBD1,16,NA,TRBJ1-1,TRBV28,TGTGCCAGCAGTTTGTACAGGGGATCGGTGAACACTGAAGCTTTCTTT,CASSLYRGSVNTEAFF
NA,13,once,TRBJ2-7,TRBV4-1,TGCGCCAGCAGCCAACAGGGTGACTACGAGCAGTACTTC,CASSQQGDYEQYF
NA,16,NA,TRBJ2-3,TRBV28,TGTGCCAGCAGTTCCGCGATTCGCTCTAGCACAGATACGCAGTATTTT,CASSSAIRSSTDTQYF
TRBD2,17,few,TRBJ2-1,TRBV11-2,TGTGCCAGCAGCTTAGATTGGAGCGGGGAGGCTTACAATGAGCAGTTCTTC,CASSLDWSGEAYNEQFF
TRBD2,14,NA,TRBJ2-7,TRBV4-1,TGCGCCAGCAGCCATAGCGGGGGGTCATACGAGCAGTACTTC,CASSHSGGSYEQYF
NA,15,few,TRBJ1-1,TRBV7-2,TGTGCCAGCAGATCACCAGGCGTGAGGAACACTGAAGCTTTCTTT,CASRSPGVRNTEAFF
NA,15,few,TRBJ2-7,TRBV4-3,TGCGCCAGCAGCCAAGAGGGCGGACCGACCTACGAGCAGTACTTC,CASSQEGGPTYEQYF
NA,14,few,TRBJ2-1,TRBV18,TGTGCCAGCTCACCACCCAGGGCATCTAATGAGCAGTTCTTC,CASSPPRASNEQFF
NA,14,NA,TRBJ1-1,TRBV5-1,TGCGCCAGCAGCACTTTGGCGGTGGGCACTGAAGCTTTCTTT,CASSTLAVGTEAFF
NA,14,NA,TRBJ1-4,TRBV20-1,TGCAGTGCTAGTCAAGGGGCAACTAATGAAAAACTGTTTTTT,CSASQGATNEKLFF